These T cell receptor beta chains were read from a single sample in a study of T cells in Graves' hyperthyroidism and ophthalmopathy. TCRdb called the multiplex PCR reads again in MiXCR, with one record for every CDR3 protein. The sample contains 650,000 to 750,000 distinct CDR3 sequences, around 15% of which appear only once. Material: blood. All receptors derive from a young woman with Graves' hyperthyroidism. Both conserved end residues are part of each CDR3. The D gene is left open where the match is weak. A row's size may be missing; if present it is once, few, many or a size class.

d_gene	j_gene	v_gene	abundance	CDR3aa	CDR3nt
TRBD2	TRBJ2-5	TRBV5-4	NA	CASSLIAGGPGETQYF	TGTGCCAGCAGCTTGATAGCGGGAGGGCCGGGGGAGACCCAGTACTTC
NA	TRBJ2-1	TRBV20-1	NA	CSARERARAYNEQFF	TGCAGTGCAAGGGAAAGAGCGAGAGCTTACAATGAGCAGTTCTTC
NA	TRBJ1-5	TRBV19	once	CASSIGLGGSQPQHF	TGTGCCAGTAGTATCGGCCTCGGAGGATCGCAGCCCCAGCATTTT
TRBD2	TRBJ2-1	TRBV20-1	many	CSPRLAGYNEQFF	TGCTCACCAAGGCTAGCGGGGTACAATGAGCAGTTCTTC
TRBD1	TRBJ2-7	TRBV4-1	NA	CASSQDGRTGSYEQYF	TGCGCCAGCAGCCAAGATGGTAGGACAGGCTCCTACGAGCAGTACTTC
TRBD2	TRBJ2-7	TRBV11-3	NA	CASTQRERPYEQYF	TGTGCCAGCACCCAGCGGGAGAGACCCTACGAGCAGTACTTC
NA	TRBJ1-2	TRBV7-9	many	CASSPDRSGYTF	TGTGCCAGCAGCCCAGACCGCTCGGGCTACACCTTC
TRBD2	TRBJ2-6	TRBV9	NA	CASSLKRGSGSGANVLTF	TGTGCCAGCAGCCTCAAGCGGGGCAGCGGCTCTGGGGCCAACGTCCTGACTTTC
NA	TRBJ2-3	TRBV6-2/TRBV6-3	NA	CASSSQGGGTDTQYF	TGTGCCAGCAGTTCCCAGGGGGGCGGCACAGATACGCAGTATTTT
NA	TRBJ1-3	TRBV7-8	NA	CASTAGISGNTIYF	TGTGCCAGCACCGCCGGGATCTCTGGAAACACCATATATTTT
NA	TRBJ2-2	TRBV19	NA	CASSKAGWYTGELFF	TGTGCCAGTAGTAAGGCAGGGTGGTACACCGGGGAGCTGTTTTTT
TRBD2	TRBJ2-1	TRBV4-3	many	CASSAGSGRGAGQFF	TGCGCCAGCTCCGCGGGTAGCGGGAGGGGAGCAGGGCAGTTCTTC
TRBD2	TRBJ2-1	TRBV7-9	few	CASSPGVAGGNEQFF	TGTGCCAGCAGCCCCGGGGTAGCGGGGGGCAATGAGCAGTTCTTC
NA	TRBJ2-1	TRBV20-1	once	CSADGGSANEQFF	TGCAGTGCGGACGGCGGTTCGGCGAATGAGCAGTTCTTC
TRBD2	TRBJ2-7	TRBV9	NA	CASSVAAGVGDEQYF	TGTGCCAGCAGCGTAGCGGCGGGGGTTGGGGACGAGCAGTACTTC
TRBD2	TRBJ2-7	TRBV11-2	NA	CASSLEGFGGGEQYF	TGTGCCAGCAGCTTAGAAGGATTTGGGGGGGGGGAGCAGTACTTC
NA	TRBJ2-3	TRBV7-9	NA	CASSLLAVGITDTQYF	TGTGCCAGCAGCTTATTAGCGGTTGGAATCACAGATACGCAGTATTTT
NA	TRBJ1-3	TRBV6-5	few	CASSYDWVSGNTIYF	TGTGCCAGCAGTTACGATTGGGTATCTGGAAACACCATATATTTT
NA	TRBJ2-3	TRBV5-1	many	CASSRQDLTDTQYF	TGCGCCAGCAGCCGACAGGACCTCACAGATACGCAGTATTTT
NA	TRBJ1-5	TRBV6-5	few	CASSSTTGSLSNQPQHF	TGTGCCAGCAGTTCCACAACAGGATCACTTAGCAATCAGCCCCAGCATTTT
TRBD1	TRBJ1-5	TRBV4-1	many	CASSPLPTGIQPQHF	TGCGCCAGCAGTCCTTTACCGACAGGGATACAGCCCCAGCATTTT
NA	TRBJ1-5	TRBV6-1	few	CASSDRRGLGNQPQHF	TGTGCCAGCAGTGATCGGAGGGGCCTCGGCAATCAGCCCCAGCATTTT
NA	TRBJ1-4	TRBV28	few	CASSPLGANEKLFF	TGTGCCAGCAGCCCGCTCGGGGCTAATGAAAAACTGTTTTTT
NA	TRBJ1-6	TRBV20-1	few	CSAHDRPNSPLHF	TGCAGTGCCCATGACAGGCCAAATTCACCCCTCCACTTT
NA	TRBJ1-1	TRBV19	few	CASTEGVHTEAFF	TGTGCCAGTACTGAGGGCGTTCACACTGAAGCTTTCTTT
TRBD1	TRBJ1-1	TRBV28	many	CASTRTGPVEAFF	TGTGCCAGCACCAGGACAGGCCCGGTTGAAGCTTTCTTT
NA	TRBJ2-7	TRBV2	NA	CALVDGRSYEQYF	TGTGCCCTCGTCGACGGGAGATCCTACGAGCAGTACTTC
NA	TRBJ2-5	TRBV15	many	CATSRAGREETQYF	TGTGCCACCAGCAGAGCTGGACGGGAGGAGACCCAGTACTTC
NA	TRBJ1-4	TRBV30	NA	CAWSVLGDPGATNEKLFF	TGTGCCTGGAGTGTACTTGGTGATCCTGGGGCAACTAATGAAAAACTGTTTTTT
NA	TRBJ2-2	TRBV25-1	once	CASSKGGARAGELFF	TGTGCCAGCAGTAAGGGGGGGGCGAGGGCCGGGGAGCTGTTTTTT
NA	TRBJ2-1	TRBV12-3/TRBV12-4	many	CASSLATGKFF	TGTGCCAGCAGCCTGGCGACGGGGAAGTTCTTC
TRBD2	TRBJ2-3	TRBV7-9	many	CASSSSSGKATDTQYF	TGTGCCAGCAGCTCCTCTAGCGGGAAAGCCACAGATACGCAGTATTTT
NA	TRBJ2-1	TRBV6-1	many	CASSVQGNIYNEQFF	TGTGCCAGCAGCGTACAGGGAAACATCTACAATGAGCAGTTCTTC
NA	TRBJ2-7	TRBV20-1	NA	CSAKLRGRGGNEQYF	TGCAGTGCTAAGCTAAGGGGGCGGGGTGGGAACGAGCAGTACTTC
TRBD2	TRBJ2-5	TRBV19	NA	CASRGAMIAGLQETQYF	TGTGCCTCAAGAGGGGCGATGATAGCGGGGTTACAAGAGACCCAGTACTTC
NA	TRBJ1-1	TRBV4-1	NA	CASSQGGRPEAFF	TGCGCCAGCAGCCAAGGGGGACGTCCTGAAGCTTTCTTT
NA	TRBJ2-1	TRBV27	many	CASSLQGTYNEQFF	TGTGCCAGCAGTTTACAGGGAACCTACAATGAGCAGTTCTTC
NA	TRBJ2-7	TRBV4-1	NA	CASSHMERGSAYEQYF	TGCGCCAGCAGCCACATGGAAAGGGGCTCCGCCTACGAGCAGTACTTC
TRBD2	TRBJ2-3	TRBV29-1	NA	CSVAIGTSGRSGMQYF	TGCAGCGTGGCTATTGGGACTAGCGGGAGATCGGGTATGCAGTATTTT
TRBD1	TRBJ1-2	TRBV20-1	many	CSARFGGRGPDGYTF	TGCAGTGCACGTTTTGGGGGCAGGGGGCCTGATGGCTACACCTTC
TRBD1	TRBJ2-5	TRBV7-7	many	CASSLNIAGQGARTQETQYF	TGTGCTAGCAGCTTAAATATAGCGGGACAGGGGGCCAGGACACAAGAGACCCAGTACTTC
NA	TRBJ2-1	TRBV7-3	NA	CASSLATSTPQQFF	TGTGCCAGCAGCCTAGCGACTAGTACCCCTCAGCAGTTCTTC
TRBD1	TRBJ2-5	TRBV20-1	many	CSARGQAGETQYF	TGCAGTGCTCGGGGACAGGCAGGGGAGACCCAGTACTTC
NA	TRBJ2-1	TRBV9	many	CASSSRGGTLYNEQFF	TGTGCCAGCAGCTCGAGGGGGGGGACCCTTTACAATGAGCAGTTCTTC
NA	TRBJ2-7	TRBV30	NA	CACRYLAYEQYF	TGTGCCTGCAGATACCTTGCCTACGAGCAGTACTTC
TRBD1	TRBJ2-1	TRBV6-2/TRBV6-3	NA	CASRLNRGPYNEQFF	TGTGCCAGCAGGCTAAACAGGGGGCCCTACAATGAGCAGTTCTTC
NA	TRBJ1-5	TRBV7-8	many	CASGKRDGSNQPQHF	TGTGCCAGCGGCAAAAGGGACGGCAGCAATCAGCCCCAGCATTTT
NA	TRBJ1-1	TRBV3-1	many	CASSQGGRTRIEAFF	TGTGCCAGCAGCCAAGGGGGCCGGACACGCATAGAAGCTTTCTTT
NA	TRBJ2-2	TRBV7-3	many	CASSRLATGELFF	TGTGCCAGCAGCCGGCTAGCTACCGGGGAGCTGTTTTTT
NA	TRBJ2-1	TRBV7-3	NA	CASSNGGVWDEQFF	TGTGCCAGCAGCAACGGGGGCGTGTGGGATGAGCAGTTCTTC
TRBD2	TRBJ2-1	TRBV20-1	many	CSARDLGMLAGVGDEQFF	TGCAGTGCTAGAGATCTTGGGATGCTAGCGGGAGTTGGCGATGAGCAGTTCTTC
TRBD1	TRBJ1-6	TRBV4-1	NA	CASSQDGQGNSPLHF	TGCGCCAGCAGCCAAGATGGACAGGGCAACTCACCCCTCCACTTT
NA	TRBJ1-3	TRBV7-7	NA	CASSPTADSGNTIYF	TGTGCCAGCAGCCCCACGGCAGACTCTGGAAACACCATATATTTT
TRBD2	TRBJ2-1	TRBV4-1	NA	CASSHPGPSGRAGNEQFF	TGCGCCAGCAGCCACCCTGGTCCTAGCGGGAGGGCGGGCAATGAGCAGTTCTTC
NA	TRBJ2-7	TRBV2	many	CASSGGNSDFYEQYF	TGTGCCAGCAGCGGAGGGAATTCTGATTTCTACGAGCAGTACTTC